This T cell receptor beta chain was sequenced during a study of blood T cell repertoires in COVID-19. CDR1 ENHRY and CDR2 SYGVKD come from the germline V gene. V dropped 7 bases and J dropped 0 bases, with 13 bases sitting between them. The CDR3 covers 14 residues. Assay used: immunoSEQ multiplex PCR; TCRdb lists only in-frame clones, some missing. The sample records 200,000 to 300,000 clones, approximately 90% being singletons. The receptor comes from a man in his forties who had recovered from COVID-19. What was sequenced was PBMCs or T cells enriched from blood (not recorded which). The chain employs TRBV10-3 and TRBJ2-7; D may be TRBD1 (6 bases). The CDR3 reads CAINPGHSSYEQYF. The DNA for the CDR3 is TGTGCCATCAATCCGGGACATAGCTCCTACGAGCAGTACTTC.